A selection of T cell receptor beta chains follows, all from one sample in a study of shared clonotypes between healthy human individuals. The table came from immunoSEQ multiplex PCR; TCRdb's copy has only in-frame clones and leaves some out. This sample has around 2.5 million clones, with 93% found just once. Sequencing was carried out using naive CD4+ T cells from PBMCs. The receptors shown here come from a man aged 18 to 29 in good health. Some clones in this sample may be carry-over from other donors' samples. The CDR3 runs from the conserved cysteine through the conserved F or W. A D gene is named only where the DNA matches it firmly. Size is stated for part of the rows, as once, few or many counts, or as a class when the clone is expanded.

>NA|TRBJ2-1|NA|12|TRBV6-6
TGTGCCAGCAGTTTCTCCTACAATGAGCAGTTCTTC
CASSFSYNEQFF
>once|TRBJ1-5|TRBD1|15|TRBV2
TGTGCCAGCAGTGAAAGGACAGGGGTGAATCAGCCCCAGCATTTT
CASSERTGVNQPQHF
>NA|TRBJ1-1|NA|11|TRBV19
TGTGCCAGTAGTAGGCACACTGAAGCTTTCTTT
CASSRHTEAFF
>NA|TRBJ1-2|NA|15|TRBV5-6
TGTGCCAGCAGCTTCCGAACCATCTCTGACAATGGCTACACCTTC
CASSFRTISDNGYTF
>NA|TRBJ2-7|NA|20|TRBV28
TGTGCCAGCAGACCGAGCCGAGGAGGAGCGGGCGAAGGGGTCTCCTACGAGCAGTACTTC
CASRPSRGGAGEGVSYEQYF
>NA|TRBJ2-1|TRBD2|16|TRBV10-1
TGCGCCAGCAGTGAGTCGGGACTAGCGGATAGAAATGAGCAGTTCTTC
CASSESGLADRNEQFF
>NA|TRBJ2-7|TRBD2|18|TRBV19
TGTGCCAGGCCGGCCCCACTAGCGGGCAACATTGCTTCCTACGAGCAGTACTTC
CARPAPLAGNIASYEQYF
>NA|TRBJ1-1|NA|13|TRBV11-2
TGTGCCAGCAGCATCAGGGAGAACACTGAAGCTTTCTTT
CASSIRENTEAFF
>few|TRBJ1-1|TRBD1|14|TRBV2
TGTGCCAGCAGCGACGGGACAGGGAACACTGAAGCTTTCTTT
CASSDGTGNTEAFF
>few|TRBJ1-2|TRBD1|13|TRBV7-6
TGTGCCAGCAGCACAAGACAGGGTGCGGGCTACACCTTC
CASSTRQGAGYTF
>NA|TRBJ2-7|NA|14|TRBV11-2
TGTGCCAGCAGCTCCCCCGATCGGGGCTACGAGCAGTACTTC
CASSSPDRGYEQYF
>NA|TRBJ2-3|NA|17|TRBV7-9
TGTGCCAGCAGCTTAGGAAAGGGCATACTAGGGACAGATACGCAGTATTTT
CASSLGKGILGTDTQYF
>NA|TRBJ2-7|NA|15|TRBV7-9
TGTGCCAGCAGCTTTTCGGACCGCCTAAACTACGAGCAGTACTTC
CASSFSDRLNYEQYF
>NA|TRBJ2-5|TRBD2|14|TRBV5-6
TGTGCCAGCAGCTGGACTAGCGGGGTGGAGACCCAGTACTTC
CASSWTSGVETQYF
>NA|TRBJ2-5|NA|15|TRBV28
TGTGCCAGCAGTTTACCGGGACTCCACTCGGGGACCCAGTACTTC
CASSLPGLHSGTQYF
>NA|TRBJ2-5|TRBD2|14|TRBV29-1
TGCAGCGTACCTGGACTAGCGGCCCAAGAGACCCAGTACTTC
CSVPGLAAQETQYF
>NA|TRBJ1-2|TRBD1|15|TRBV19
TGTGCCAGTAGGAGGGCTGGGACAGGGGACTATGGCTACACCTTC
CASRRAGTGDYGYTF
>NA|TRBJ2-7|TRBD2|14|TRBV5-1
TGCGCCAGCAGCTCGGGACTAGCGGCCTACGAGCAGTACTTC
CASSSGLAAYEQYF
>NA|TRBJ2-5|TRBD1|13|TRBV11-3
TGTGCCAGCAGCCCCGGACAGGTCGCGGCCCAGTACTTC
CASSPGQVAAQYF
>NA|TRBJ2-7|TRBD1|13|TRBV7-6
TGTGCCAGCAGCTCATCAATCCGGGACAGGCAGTACTTC
CASSSSIRDRQYF
>NA|TRBJ1-1|NA|15|TRBV4-2
TGTGCCAGCAGCCAAGATGGCGACGGTGGCACTGAAGCTTTCTTT
CASSQDGDGGTEAFF
>NA|TRBJ2-2|NA|15|TRBV28
TGTGCCAGCACCTCTCAGGGTTTGGACACCGGGGAGCTGTTTTTT
CASTSQGLDTGELFF
>NA|TRBJ2-3|TRBD1|12|TRBV30
TGTGCCTCATCCGGGACAGGGGATACGCAGTATTTT
CASSGTGDTQYF
>once|TRBJ1-1|NA|11|TRBV15
TGTGCCACCAGCAGGATCCCTGAAGCTTTCTTT
CATSRIPEAFF
>NA|TRBJ2-5|TRBD1|14|TRBV5-1
TGCGCCAGCAGCCAACAGGGGGCGCAAGAGACCCAGTACTTC
CASSQQGAQETQYF
>NA|TRBJ1-3|NA|14|TRBV5-6
TGTGCCAGCAGCTTGGTGGTTACTGGAAACACCATATATTTT
CASSLVVTGNTIYF
>NA|TRBJ2-1|NA|13|TRBV9
TGTGCCAGCAGCGTAGGTCGGACAGATGAGCAGTTCTTC
CASSVGRTDEQFF